This TCR beta chain was identified during a study of cytomegalovirus exposure and HLA in healthy donors. J gave up 3 bases and V 8 bases, and 9 bases lay outside the gene matches. Per the germline V gene, CDR1 is WSHSY and CDR2 is SAAADI. The CDR3 has 16 amino acids. PCR amplification relied on 60 Vbeta primers (plus 13 Jbeta primers). Authors' processing steps: In a later analysis, roughly 11 million of approximately 80 million unique beta chains occurred in at least two donors. This table comes from immunoSEQ multiplex PCR, and its TCRdb copy is limited to in-frame clones, with some not included. D and trimming come from the DNA, and the V and J calls and clone size come from that table. Of 210,000 or so clones in the sample, about 77% were seen once.

The clonotype was recovered from a boy between 10 and 17 years old in good health and CMV-seronegative. The chain couples TRBV10-2 to TRBJ2-3, with 12 positions matching TRBD2. Specimen: PBMCs. CDR3 protein: CASETSGSKLTDTQYF. The CDR3 region has the DNA TGCGCCAGCGAGACTAGCGGGAGTAAGTTGACAGATACGCAGTATTTT.